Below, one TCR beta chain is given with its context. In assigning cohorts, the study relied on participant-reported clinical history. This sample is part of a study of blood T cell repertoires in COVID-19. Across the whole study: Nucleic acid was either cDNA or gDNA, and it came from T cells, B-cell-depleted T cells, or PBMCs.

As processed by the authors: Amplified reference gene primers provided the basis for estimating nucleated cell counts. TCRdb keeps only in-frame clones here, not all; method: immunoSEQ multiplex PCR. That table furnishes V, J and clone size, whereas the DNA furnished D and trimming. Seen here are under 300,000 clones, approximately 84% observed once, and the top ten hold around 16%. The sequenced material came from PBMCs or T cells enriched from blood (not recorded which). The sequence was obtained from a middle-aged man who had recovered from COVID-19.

The CDR3, as DNA: TGTGCCAGCAGTTTAAGCGGGACCTACATGAACACTGAAGCTTTCTTT. Its translation is CASSLSGTYMNTEAFF. V is TRBV27 and J is TRBJ1-1; TRBD1 is a possible D gene (5 bases). The CDR3 spans 16 residues. Trimming removed 2 bases at V and 0 bases at J, with 13 bases between. The V gene's germline CDR1 is MNHEY and CDR2 SMNVEV (reference sequence).